The rows below give T cell receptor beta chains drawn from one sample of a study of T cells after posttransplantation cyclophosphamide. TCRdb's table, derived via immunoSEQ multiplex PCR, lists solely in-frame clones and lacks some. The sample has about 36,000 clones, none seen only once. The sample comprised PBMCs. The receptors come from a girl aged 10 to 17 in good health, CMV-negative, and a related stem cell transplant donor. CDR3s include the opening cysteine and the closing phenylalanine or tryptophan. Fields, in order: V gene, CDR3 protein.

TRBV19 CASSIHQGATEAFF
TRBV10-3 CAISELHSTGDADNEQFF
TRBV28 CASSLRQGPYGYTF
TRBV10-1 CASSRGLAGGNEQFF
TRBV18 CASSPMGGEQFF
TRBV4-1 CASSPRDLNFYGYTF
TRBV6-1 CASSEIYRDIEVTNYGYTF
TRBV19 CASKGQGHSPLHF
TRBV2 CASRPRGLDEKLFF
TRBV7-6 CASSRPRGKSTTEAFF
TRBV9 CASSSRRGQTLGNTIYF
TRBV6-5 CASRTSGEETQYF
TRBV11-2 CASSFFTGDEQYF
TRBV5-4 CASSRTGTNEKLFF
TRBV28 CASSLVGVISSYNSPLHF
TRBV28 CASSRRGGETQYF
TRBV4-1 CASSQGISGGAIETQYF
TRBV30 CAWSVWGGAQPQHF
TRBV7-9 CASSPEGQLSGQPQHF
TRBV4-3 CASSPHRVAGANVLTF
TRBV7-9 CASSLAQGAMNEQYF
TRBV29-1 CSVEARDYEQYF
TRBV7-9 CASSFAGIEQYF
TRBV5-6 CASSSLPMLYNEQFF
TRBV5-4 CASSHPGQGASEQFF
TRBV29-1 CSVEGQSYEQYF
TRBV30 CAWRGTSGRSNTGELFF
TRBV4-1 CASSQAGSSRLEAFF
TRBV5-1 CASSISGEGPYEQYF
TRBV2 CASIYPGTGETYEQYF
TRBV2 CASSDPGGTEAFF
TRBV5-1 CASSWDSPLVEAFF
TRBV28 CASSFPTGGHYGYTF
TRBV6-5 CASSLSGTSPSTQYF
TRBV6-5 CASSPGGGQAQPQHF
TRBV5-1 CASSWGGASTDTQYF
TRBV30 CAWGGSYEQYF
TRBV10-3 CAISESTPGQGGRPQHF
TRBV7-3 CASSLIGTGPRDEQFF
TRBV30 CALGEGRAFF
TRBV7-9 CASSLLAGDTEAFF
TRBV5-4 CASSAGQGESYEQYF
TRBV28 CASSPPGLVTSNEQFF
TRBV7-9 CASSSSGGVRETQYF
TRBV7-2 CASSLGTGVFDEQFF
TRBV10-3 CAISEVSGVEAFF
TRBV2 CASRAGVNYGYTF
TRBV5-1 CASSGGQVVDTQYF
TRBV6-1 CASTSGANQPQHF
TRBV5-1 CASSGGTVDTEAFF
TRBV27 CASSLSRGSYEQYF
TRBV28 CASSWTTGAYEQYF
TRBV7-3 CASSPSGTVEQFF
TRBV7-8 CASSPEGLQYNEQFF
TRBV5-6 CASSLARGGAHEQFF
TRBV27 CASTQLGTSGSSHEQYF
TRBV19 CASTLDRAIGNTIYF
TRBV4-3 CASSQDATDRDNEQFF
TRBV7-2 CASSSGLYEQYF
TRBV5-4 CASSLTVNTEAFF